A selection of T cell receptor beta chains follows, all from one sample in a study of cytomegalovirus exposure and HLA in healthy donors. Clones were sequenced by immunoSEQ multiplex PCR, and TCRdb holds only the in-frame ones, with some missing. The sample has some 150,000 clones, about four fifths seen once. Sequencing input: PBMCs. Receptors originate from a woman aged 25 to 39 in good health and CMV-seropositive. Each CDR3 is given with its conserved first and last residue. The D gene is left open where the match is weak. Size is omitted from some rows. Given values are once, few, many or a class for expanded clones.

d_call	v_call	j_call	clone_size	cdr3_aa	cdr3_nt
.	TRBV2	TRBJ2-6	.	CASTIPTLSGANVLTF	TGTGCCAGCACGATCCCGACACTCTCTGGGGCCAACGTCCTGACTTTC
.	TRBV11-3	TRBJ2-2	.	CASSSPTGRTGELFF	TGTGCCAGCAGCTCCCCGACAGGGAGGACCGGGGAGCTGTTTTTT
.	TRBV2	TRBJ1-1	.	CASHVDRNTEAFF	TGTGCCAGTCACGTGGACAGGAACACTGAAGCTTTCTTT
TRBD2	TRBV4-3	TRBJ2-3	.	CASSQSGGAKTDTQYF	TGCGCCAGCAGCCAGAGCGGGGGGGCAAAAACAGATACGCAGTATTTT
TRBD2	TRBV27	TRBJ2-3	few	CASSLRGLAGGRDTQYF	TGTGCCAGCAGTTTAAGGGGCCTAGCGGGCGGGCGGGATACGCAGTATTTT
.	TRBV29-1	TRBJ1-2	.	CSVEREGRGYTF	TGCAGCGTTGAGCGGGAGGGGCGCGGCTACACCTTC
.	TRBV4-1	TRBJ2-2	.	CASRRGANTGELFF	TGCGCCAGCAGGCGGGGCGCGAACACCGGGGAGCTGTTTTTT
TRBD2	TRBV5-8	TRBJ2-5	.	CASSMTSGGWETQYF	TGTGCCAGCAGTATGACTAGCGGGGGTTGGGAGACCCAGTACTTC
.	TRBV19	TRBJ1-6	.	CASSDGGGNSPLHF	TGTGCCAGTAGTGACGGCGGAGGTAATTCACCCCTCCACTTT
.	TRBV5-1	TRBJ1-3	.	CASSPQVPGIGNTIYF	TGCGCCAGCAGCCCCCAGGTCCCAGGGATCGGAAACACCATATATTTT
TRBD1	TRBV7-8	TRBJ2-7	.	CASSSQKTGTGGGEQYF	TGTGCCAGCAGCTCCCAGAAGACCGGGACAGGGGGTGGCGAGCAGTACTTC
.	TRBV27	TRBJ2-5	.	CASSDYSGSGGTAQYF	TGTGCCAGCAGTGATTACTCGGGGAGTGGGGGGACGGCCCAGTACTTC
.	TRBV11-3	TRBJ1-3	.	CASSPGGRSSGNTIYF	TGTGCCAGCAGCCCAGGAGGACGGTCCTCTGGAAACACCATATATTTT
TRBD1	TRBV5-1	TRBJ2-3	.	CASSQDLPGQGADTQYF	TGCGCCAGCAGCCAAGACCTCCCGGGACAGGGAGCAGATACGCAGTATTTT
TRBD1	TRBV2	TRBJ2-7	.	CASTRQGPAYEQYF	TGTGCCAGCACCAGACAGGGGCCTGCCTACGAGCAGTACTTC
.	TRBV15	TRBJ1-3	.	CATSRVPRQGNTIYF	TGTGCCACCAGCAGAGTCCCGAGACAGGGAAACACCATATATTTT
.	TRBV5-1	TRBJ1-2	.	CASSLSSGNVGGGYTF	TGCGCCAGCAGCTTGAGCTCAGGGAATGTAGGCGGCGGCTACACCTTC
.	TRBV28	TRBJ1-5	.	CASSLLAGYQPQHF	TGTGCCAGCAGTTTGTTGGCAGGTTATCAGCCCCAGCATTTT
TRBD1	TRBV6-1	TRBJ1-3	.	CASTIRGLRNTIYF	TGTGCCAGCACCATAAGGGGGCTTCGGAACACCATATATTTT
TRBD1	TRBV6-1	TRBJ2-1	once	CASIRDRGFSEQFF	TGTGCCAGCATCCGGGACAGGGGATTCAGTGAGCAGTTCTTC
.	TRBV14	TRBJ1-4	.	CASSQFWTGLAQW	TGTGCCAGCAGCCAATTCTGGACGGGGTTGGCCCAGTGG
.	TRBV2	TRBJ2-5	.	CASSDVAAETQYF	TGTGCCAGCAGTGACGTAGCGGCTGAGACCCAGTACTTC
.	TRBV5-1	TRBJ2-2	few	CASSLGGTGELFF	TGCGCCAGCAGCTTGGGAGGCACCGGGGAGCTGTTTTTT
.	TRBV6-6	TRBJ2-7	.	CASSPTSFEQYF	TGTGCCAGCAGTCCGACTAGTTTCGAGCAGTACTTC
.	TRBV25-1	TRBJ1-2	.	CASSESAGSGYTF	TGTGCCAGCAGTGAATCTGCAGGATCTGGCTACACCTTC
TRBD2	TRBV9	TRBJ2-2	.	CASSFLAGGLVAGELFF	TGTGCCAGCAGCTTCCTAGCGGGGGGGCTCGTCGCCGGGGAGCTGTTTTTT
.	TRBV5-1	TRBJ1-3	.	CASSYSPRETGNTIYF	TGCGCCAGCAGCTACAGTCCTCGGGAGACTGGAAACACCATATATTTT
.	TRBV5-4	TRBJ2-3	.	CASSLQGSDTQYF	TGTGCCAGCAGCTTGCAGGGGTCAGATACGCAGTATTTT
.	TRBV28	TRBJ2-5	.	CASSPGGLETQYF	TGTGCCAGCAGCCCGGGGGGCCTCGAGACCCAGTACTTC
.	TRBV7-2	TRBJ1-1	few	CASSLGQASIF	TGTGCCAGCAGCTTAGGGCAGGCCTCAATCTTT
TRBD1	TRBV29-1	TRBJ2-2	few	CSVPTGFITGELFF	TGCAGCGTCCCGACAGGGTTTATTACCGGGGAGCTGTTTTTT
TRBD1	TRBV27	TRBJ1-3	.	CASSPTGDRSSGNTIYF	TGTGCCAGCAGTCCCACTGGGGACAGAAGCTCTGGAAACACCATATATTTT
.	TRBV29-1	TRBJ2-5	.	CSVARVKETQYF	TGCAGCGTTGCCAGGGTGAAAGAGACCCAGTACTTC
.	TRBV10-3	TRBJ1-1	.	CAISESSGEAFF	TGTGCCATCAGTGAGTCGTCAGGAGAAGCTTTCTTT
TRBD1	TRBV12-5	TRBJ1-2	.	CASGTGTGALGYTF	TGTGCTAGTGGCACCGGGACAGGGGCTCTCGGCTACACCTTC
TRBD1	TRBV7-9	TRBJ2-5	.	CASSLVGTGKEQYF	TGTGCCAGCAGCTTAGTAGGGACAGGGAAGGAGCAGTACTTC
.	TRBV2	TRBJ2-4	.	CASTEGQALAKNIQYF	TGTGCCAGTACTGAAGGCCAGGCGCTAGCCAAAAACATTCAGTACTTC
.	TRBV5-5	TRBJ2-3	.	CASSTTARNTQYF	TGTGCCAGCAGCACGACAGCTAGAAATACGCAGTATTTT
TRBD1	TRBV5-1	TRBJ2-1	.	CASRPSYRGYNEQFF	TGCGCCAGCAGACCCTCTTACAGGGGGTACAATGAGCAGTTCTTC
.	TRBV2	TRBJ2-1	.	CASSTTGVLGNEQFF	TGTGCCAGTTCAACGACCGGGGTCCTGGGAAATGAGCAGTTCTTC
TRBD2	TRBV4-2	TRBJ2-3	.	CASSQELDSGGMGDTQYF	TGTGCCAGCAGCCAAGAATTAGATAGCGGGGGAATGGGAGATACGCAGTATTTT
.	TRBV7-2	TRBJ1-6	.	CASSAGNNSPLHF	TGTGCCAGCAGCGCAGGAAATAATTCACCCCTCCACTTT
.	TRBV27	TRBJ1-1	.	CASSLRGSQGGMGGEAFF	TGTGCCAGCAGTTTAAGAGGTTCGCAGGGTGGAATGGGGGGTGAAGCTTTCTTT
.	TRBV29-1	TRBJ1-2	.	CSVDPQGYYGYTF	TGCAGCGTTGATCCCCAGGGCTACTATGGCTACACCTTC
TRBD1	TRBV7-9	TRBJ2-1	.	CSSSLGSVGGQGLDNEQFF	TGTTCCAGCAGCTTAGGATCGGTGGGGGGACAGGGCCTCGACAATGAGCAGTTCTTC
.	TRBV19	TRBJ1-2	.	CASTYSWGPGSPYGYTF	TGTGCCAGTACATACAGCTGGGGGCCAGGGTCGCCCTATGGCTACACCTTC
.	TRBV2	TRBJ1-2	.	CASTWGGQFYGYTF	TGTGCCAGCACGTGGGGGGGGCAATTCTATGGCTACACCTTC
.	TRBV5-1	TRBJ1-2	.	CASSFNEIRGYTF	TGCGCCAGCAGCTTTAACGAGATTCGAGGCTACACCTTC
.	TRBV5-5	TRBJ1-2	.	CASSLRGGYGYTF	TGTGCCAGCAGCCTCAGGGGCGGGTATGGCTACACCTTC
.	TRBV6-1	TRBJ1-2	.	CASSDVTANYGYTF	TGTGCCAGCAGTGACGTCACAGCTAACTATGGCTACACCTTC
.	TRBV2	TRBJ2-7	.	CASSAQGDYEQYF	TGTGCCAGCAGTGCCCAGGGTGACTACGAGCAGTACTTC
TRBD1	TRBV5-4	TRBJ1-6	once	CASSSSGQGAGDSPLHF	TGTGCCAGCAGTTCATCCGGACAGGGGGCGGGGGATTCACCCCTCCACTTT
TRBD1	TRBV19	TRBJ1-5	.	CARTFWTGKSNQPQHF	TGTGCCAGAACGTTTTGGACAGGGAAGAGCAATCAGCCCCAGCATTTT
.	TRBV9	TRBJ1-2	.	CASSSPGVEGRFGYTF	TGTGCCAGCAGCTCACCCGGGGTGGAGGGGAGGTTTGGCTACACCTTC
.	TRBV20-1	TRBJ2-7	.	CSARDTYEQYF	TGCAGTGCTAGGGACACCTACGAGCAGTACTTC